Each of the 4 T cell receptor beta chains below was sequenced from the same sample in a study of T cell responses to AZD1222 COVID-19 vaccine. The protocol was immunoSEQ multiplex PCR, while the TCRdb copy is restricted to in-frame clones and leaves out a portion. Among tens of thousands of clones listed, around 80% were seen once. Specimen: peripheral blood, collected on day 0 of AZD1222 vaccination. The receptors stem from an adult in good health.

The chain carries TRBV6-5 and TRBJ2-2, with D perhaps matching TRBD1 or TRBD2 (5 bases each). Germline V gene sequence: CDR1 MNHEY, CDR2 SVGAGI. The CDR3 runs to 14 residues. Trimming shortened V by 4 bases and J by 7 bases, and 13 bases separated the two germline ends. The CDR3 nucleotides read TGTGCCAGCAGTTCCAGGGAGTCTGGCGGGGAGCTGTTTTTT. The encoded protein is CASSSRESGGELFF.

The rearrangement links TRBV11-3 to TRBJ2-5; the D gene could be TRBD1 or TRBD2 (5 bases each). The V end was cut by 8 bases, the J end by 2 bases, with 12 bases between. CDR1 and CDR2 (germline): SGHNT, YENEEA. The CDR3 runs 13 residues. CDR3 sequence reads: CASSRDRQETQYF. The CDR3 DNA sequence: TGTGCCAGCTCCCGGGACCGTCAAGAGACCCAGTACTTC.

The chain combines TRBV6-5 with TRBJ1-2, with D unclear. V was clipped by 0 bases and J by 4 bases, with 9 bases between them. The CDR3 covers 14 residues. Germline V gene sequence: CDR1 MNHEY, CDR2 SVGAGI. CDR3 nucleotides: TGTGCCAGCAGTTACTCGCCGGGGTTCTATGGCTACACCTTC. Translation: CASSYSPGFYGYTF.

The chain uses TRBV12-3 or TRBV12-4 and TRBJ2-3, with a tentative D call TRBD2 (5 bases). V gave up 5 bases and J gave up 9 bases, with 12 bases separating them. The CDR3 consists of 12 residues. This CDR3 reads CASSGLRETQYF. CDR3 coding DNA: TGTGCCAGCAGTGGATTGAGGGAAACGCAGTATTTT.